This T cell receptor beta chain was captured in a study of tumor and adjacent non-tumor tissue in lung cancer. No cell sorting was done before RNA was extracted from the tissue. TCRbeta libraries were built with three rounds of nested PCR, modified from ARM-PCR. TCRdb re-called the multiplex PCR reads through MiXCR, storing one row per CDR3 protein. The sample lists about 120,000 distinct CDR3 sequences, approximately 66% occurring once. CDR3 length: 14 amino acids. The germline CDR1 and CDR2 sequences are DFQATT and SNEGSKA (reference sequence). Trimming stripped 5 bases from V and 4 bases from J, with 17 bases between.

Input material: lung tumor tissue. The chain has TRBV20-1 and TRBJ1-2; D is ambiguous. The clonotype comes from a man between 25 and 39 years old with non-small cell lung cancer. The CDR3 nucleotides read TGCAGTGCTCGTCAGAGGGCGCGATTCTATGGCTACACCTTC. It is translated as CSARQRARFYGYTF.